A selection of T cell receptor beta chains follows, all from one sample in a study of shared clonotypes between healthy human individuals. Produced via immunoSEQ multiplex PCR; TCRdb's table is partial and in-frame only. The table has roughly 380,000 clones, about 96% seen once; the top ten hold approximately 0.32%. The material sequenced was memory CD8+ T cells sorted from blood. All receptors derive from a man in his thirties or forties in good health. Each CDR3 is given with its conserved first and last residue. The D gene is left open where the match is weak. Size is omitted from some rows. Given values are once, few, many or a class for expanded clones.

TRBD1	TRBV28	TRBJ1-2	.	CASRRQGAGLRGYTF	TGTGCCAGCAGGAGACAGGGGGCGGGCCTTCGAGGCTACACCTTC
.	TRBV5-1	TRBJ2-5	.	CASSPDQETQYF	TGCGCCAGCAGCCCGGACCAGGAGACCCAGTACTTC
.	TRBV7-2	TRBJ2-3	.	CASSFQGPDTQYF	TGTGCCAGCAGCTTTCAGGGCCCAGATACGCAGTATTTT
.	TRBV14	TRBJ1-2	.	CASSQVVGRGYTF	TGTGCCAGCAGCCAAGTTGTGGGCAGGGGCTACACCTTC
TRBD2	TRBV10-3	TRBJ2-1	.	CAISLAGGPHEQFF	TGTGCCATCAGCTTAGCGGGAGGGCCCCATGAGCAGTTCTTC
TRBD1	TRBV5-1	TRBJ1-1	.	CASSLEDRGLAFF	TGCGCCAGCAGCTTGGAGGACAGGGGGCTGGCTTTCTTT
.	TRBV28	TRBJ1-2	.	CASSLPQGDGYTF	TGTGCCAGCAGTTTGCCACAGGGAGATGGCTACACCTTC
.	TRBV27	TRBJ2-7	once	CASSLAPLGISYEQYF	TGTGCCAGCAGTTTAGCCCCTCTAGGCATCTCCTACGAGCAGTACTTC
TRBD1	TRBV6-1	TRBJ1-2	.	CASRDTRQGNRF	TGTGCCAGCAGGGATACGAGACAGGGAAATCGGTTC
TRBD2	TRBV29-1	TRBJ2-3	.	CSVGGLAPTDTQYF	TGCAGCGTTGGTGGACTAGCCCCCACAGATACGCAGTATTTT
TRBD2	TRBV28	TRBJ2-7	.	CASSLFSSGTYEQYF	TGTGCCAGCAGTTTATTCTCTAGCGGGACCTACGAGCAGTACTTC
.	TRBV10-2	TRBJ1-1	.	CATLDSSMNTEAFF	TGCGCCACCTTGGACAGTAGTATGAACACTGAAGCTTTCTTT
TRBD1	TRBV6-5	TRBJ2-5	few	CASSYGQGGETQYF	TGTGCCAGCAGTTACGGACAGGGGGGAGAGACCCAGTACTTC
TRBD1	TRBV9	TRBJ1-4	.	CASSPGQGNEKLFF	TGTGCCAGCAGCCCCGGACAGGGTAATGAAAAACTGTTTTTT
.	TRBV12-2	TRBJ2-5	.	CASRERSRDLEETQYF	TGTGCAAGTCGCGAGAGAAGCCGGGACTTAGAAGAGACCCAGTACTTC
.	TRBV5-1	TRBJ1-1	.	CASSLPGALNTEAFF	TGCGCCAGCAGCTTACCAGGGGCCCTGAACACTGAAGCTTTCTTT
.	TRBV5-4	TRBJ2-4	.	CASTMGGAKNIQYF	TGTGCCAGCACCATGGGGGGAGCCAAAAACATTCAGTACTTC
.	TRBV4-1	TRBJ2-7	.	CASSQGFGPPAYEQYF	TGCGCCAGCAGCCAAGGATTTGGTCCCCCTGCCTACGAGCAGTACTTC
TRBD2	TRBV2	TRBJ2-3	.	CASSENSRLAPTDTQYF	TGTGCCAGCAGTGAAAACAGCCGACTAGCTCCCACAGATACGCAGTATTTT
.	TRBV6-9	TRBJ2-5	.	CASKITQGETQYF	TGTGCCAGCAAGATTACACAGGGCGAGACCCAGTACTTC
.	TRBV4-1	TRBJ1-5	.	CASSQAGSNQPQHF	TGCGCCAGCAGCCAAGCAGGGAGCAATCAGCCCCAGCATTTT
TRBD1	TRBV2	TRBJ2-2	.	CASSELGGTGANTGELFF	TGTGCCAGCAGTGAGTTAGGGGGGACAGGGGCGAACACCGGGGAGCTGTTTTTT
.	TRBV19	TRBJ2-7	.	CASSFGPLYEQYF	TGTGCCAGTAGCTTTGGTCCCCTCTACGAGCAGTACTTC
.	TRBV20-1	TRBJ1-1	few	CSARDDTEAFF	TGCAGTGCCAGGGATGATACTGAAGCTTTCTTT
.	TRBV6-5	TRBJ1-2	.	CASSYSRPSGVDGYTF	TGTGCCAGCAGTTACTCGAGACCTTCGGGGGTAGATGGCTACACCTTC
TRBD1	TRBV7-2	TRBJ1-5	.	CASSILTGSNQPQHF	TGTGCCAGCAGTATCTTGACAGGGAGCAATCAGCCCCAGCATTTT
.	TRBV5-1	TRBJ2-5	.	CASSLLQTQYF	TGCGCCAGCAGCTTGTTACAGACCCAGTACTTC
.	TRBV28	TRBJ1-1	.	CASSWDTEAFF	TGTGCCAGCAGCTGGGACACTGAAGCTTTCTTT
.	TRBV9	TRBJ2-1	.	CASSVDGPVYNEQFF	TGTGCCAGCAGCGTAGACGGCCCCGTATACAATGAGCAGTTCTTC
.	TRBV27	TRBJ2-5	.	CASSSLTGQMRMETQYF	TGTGCCAGCAGTTCCTTGACGGGGCAAATGCGGATGGAGACCCAGTACTTC
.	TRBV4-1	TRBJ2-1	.	CASSQAYERGDEQFF	TGCGCCAGCAGCCAGGCCTACGAGAGGGGGGATGAGCAGTTCTTC
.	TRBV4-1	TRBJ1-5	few	CASSQPNQPQHF	TGCGCCAGCAGCCAACCCAATCAGCCCCAGCATTTT
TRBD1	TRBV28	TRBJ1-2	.	CASSSSRPGQNYGYTF	TGTGCCAGCAGTTCATCTCGCCCGGGACAGAACTATGGCTACACCTTC
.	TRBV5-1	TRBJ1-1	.	CASGHGGTEAFF	TGCGCCAGCGGCCATGGCGGCACTGAAGCTTTCTTT
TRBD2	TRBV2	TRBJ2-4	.	CASSEALAVAKNIQYF	TGTGCCAGCAGTGAAGCACTAGCGGTAGCCAAAAACATTCAGTACTTC
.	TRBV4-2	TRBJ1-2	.	CASSPEGGRLNYGYTF	TGTGCCAGCAGCCCGGAAGGAGGGAGGCTTAACTATGGCTACACCTTC
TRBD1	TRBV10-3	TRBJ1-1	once	CAISESRNRGTTEAFF	TGTGCCATCAGTGAGTCGAGGAACAGGGGGACCACTGAAGCTTTCTTT
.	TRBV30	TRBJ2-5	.	CAWSPTAETETQYF	TGTGCCTGGAGTCCGACCGCTGAAACAGAGACCCAGTACTTC
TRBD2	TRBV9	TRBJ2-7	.	CASSVSGRAELLGEQYF	TGTGCCAGCAGCGTGAGCGGGAGAGCCGAGCTCCTAGGCGAGCAGTACTTC
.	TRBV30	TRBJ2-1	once	CAWSVRDGTRGEQFF	TGTGCCTGGAGTGTCCGGGACGGGACACGCGGTGAGCAGTTCTTC
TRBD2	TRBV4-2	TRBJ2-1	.	CASSQEGLAGVYNEQFF	TGTGCCAGCAGCCAAGAAGGGCTAGCGGGAGTTTACAATGAGCAGTTCTTC
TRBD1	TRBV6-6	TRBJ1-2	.	CASSSRTGSYGYTF	TGTGCCAGCAGTAGTAGGACAGGGTCCTATGGCTACACCTTC
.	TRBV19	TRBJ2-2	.	CASSIDGNRVSYGTGELFF	TGTGCCAGTAGTATAGACGGGAACAGGGTCTCCTACGGCACCGGGGAGCTGTTTTTT
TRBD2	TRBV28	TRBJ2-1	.	CASSSLAGGSNEQFF	TGTGCCAGCAGTTCCCTAGCGGGAGGCTCCAATGAGCAGTTCTTC
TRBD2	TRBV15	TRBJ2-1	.	CATSRSGLAGNEQFF	TGTGCCACCAGCAGGTCCGGACTAGCGGGCAATGAGCAGTTCTTC
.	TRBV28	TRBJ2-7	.	CASSPTLGRESYEQYF	TGTGCCAGCAGTCCTACACTCGGGAGAGAATCCTACGAGCAGTACTTC
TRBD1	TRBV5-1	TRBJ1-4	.	CASSLETGALEKLFF	TGCGCCAGCAGCTTAGAGACAGGGGCCCTCGAAAAACTGTTTTTT
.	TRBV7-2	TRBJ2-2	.	CASSFPPAGTGELFF	TGTGCCAGCAGCTTCCCCCCCGCGGGAACCGGGGAGCTGTTTTTT
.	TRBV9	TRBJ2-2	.	CASSAQAAGELFF	TGTGCCAGCAGCGCCCAGGCGGCCGGGGAGCTGTTTTTT
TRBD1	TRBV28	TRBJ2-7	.	CASSLRGRDRGYYEQYF	TGTGCCAGCAGTTTAAGGGGCAGGGACAGGGGGTACTACGAGCAGTACTTC